This T cell receptor (beta chain) was sequenced in a study of cytomegalovirus exposure and HLA in healthy donors (dated by TCRdb to about 2017). About the full investigation: According to an earlier analysis of around 600 of the donors, about 179 million T cells yielded 90 million to 130 million unique TCR beta sequences and 276 Gb of sequence data. An earlier analysis of around 640 of the donors used high-throughput TCR beta sequencing to judge whether each TCR beta V gene segment behaved as functional or pseudogenic. In the later analysis, no new phenotypic data were used to find candidate immune exposures; instead, reliance was placed on TCR beta sequences and their occurrence across donors. HLA typing covered class I and class II loci at four-digit resolution. Alongside the repertoire data, information on donor age, sex, ethnicity and CMV serostatus was compiled. Typing coverage differed by locus: A, B, C, DRB1 and DQB1 were typed in about 620-640 donors, DQA1 in roughly 510, DPA1 in some 600, and DPB1 in approximately 450. A later genetic analysis used genome-wide SNP genotypes for about 65% of the roughly 670 donors, treating that subset as a discovery cohort. Besides the first cohort of hundreds of subjects, a separate validation cohort made up of some 110 different subjects was used. All discovery cohort repertoires had been generated on a single sequencing platform. To predict cytomegalovirus infection status, the study brought together high-throughput TCR immunosequencing, statistical association of individual TCRs with disease status, and machine learning. Of the roughly 400 genotyped donors, about 84% fell in the genetic ancestry cluster associated with self-reported Caucasian donors. The study aimed to test whether signatures of past pathogen exposure could be identified by cataloging public T cell receptors. In a later analysis, previously published TCR beta repertoires from more than 500 donors were re-analyzed and high-resolution HLA genotyping was added so that TCR occurrence patterns could be studied. Because of strong linkage in the cohort, five DR-DQ haplotypes were treated as single units for association and clustering. Among under 450 genotyped donors of the cohort, an average of approximately 250,000 unique TCR beta nucleotide sequences were sequenced per donor, around 18% of them non-productive. About 300 gigabases of sequencing data and 80 million or so unique TCR sequences were included in an early release covering around 600 HLA-typed donors. The T cell repertoires of 700 or so subjects were profiled by immunosequencing and related to cytomegalovirus serostatus.

The study at large found these results: HLA typing was unavailable for some donors at each locus, so association tests used only the typed subset. The classifier was reported to diagnose cytomegalovirus status with high specificity and sensitivity in both the original cohort and the validation cohort. For the cohort, immune exposure information was limited to CMV serostatus. In a later genetic analysis, a missense DCLRE1C variant was associated with V-gene and J-gene trimming of TCR beta chains, and the association was replicated in an independent cohort. A further reported finding was that TCR beta sequences accurately predicted the HLA-A and HLA-B alleles for most subjects in the first cohort. Linkage disequilibrium might explain the correlated functional status among segregating V segments, but an unknown experimental factor could not be ruled out. Specific HLA alleles were associated with around 18,000 TCR beta sequences at a false discovery rate of 0.05 in a later analysis. The 87-base-pair reads could not distinguish some IMGT-functional V segments, including TRBV6-2 and TRBV6-3, so those segments were excluded. Over 15 rarely observed V segments, including chromosome 9 orphons, were excluded from the earlier analysis of approximately 600 of the donors because counts were too low. Broadly in line with IMGT annotations, most TCR beta V segments showed up in productive rearrangements about 90% or about 30% of the time in an earlier analysis of approximately 640 of the donors. In a later analysis, most CMV-associated TCR beta chains were found to appear HLA-restricted, with HLA associations seemingly driven largely by CMV exposure. Most TCR sequences were seen in very few donors, while some public TCRs were found in many individuals. The sequencing pipeline was judged likely to have produced a cluster of highly shared sequence variants as a technical artifact. The study listed 150 to 200 TCR beta chains as associated with cytomegalovirus. A few of the identified cytomegalovirus-associated TCR beta chains were confirmed in vitro to be specific for cytomegalovirus antigens. Compared with the roughly 720-donor mean, donors in an Asian-associated ancestry cluster had fewer N-insertions in productive TCRs, according to a later genetic analysis. It was suggested by the authors that the approach could potentially be generalized to other disease states and immunological phenotypes. In a later analysis, the rate of TCR association differed among HLA loci, with DRB1 alleles having the most associated TCRs and HLA-C alleles having the fewest. Compared with equally common non-associated chains, HLA-associated TCR beta chains in a later analysis were more clonally expanded and had lower generation probabilities. Sequencing depth was assumed to be roughly uniform across donors in the presence/absence analyses, though that assumption may not hold. Assigning TCR associations to individual alleles was difficult when HLA alleles, especially DR and DQ, strongly co-occurred. Only TCR beta chains were sequenced in this cohort, and the absence of alpha or paired-chain data limited detectable features. According to a later analysis, parvovirus B19, influenza, CMV and Epstein-Barr virus appeared linked to several top co-occurrence clusters.

The library was built by means of the immunoSEQ multiplex PCR assay. A mixture of 60 forward primers for TCR Vbeta segments and 13 reverse primers for TCR Jbeta segments was used in the multiplex PCR. A multiplex PCR assay on genomic DNA amplified the CDR3 region of rearranged TCR beta genes. The Illumina HiSeq System was used to sequence the amplified TCR beta libraries as 87-base-pair reads. The authors' pipeline ran thus. A later analysis tallied some 79 million unique TCR beta chains across the approximately 670 repertoires, and approximately 12 million of those chains were shared by two or more donors. Raw reads were error-corrected and collapsed into unique sequences with a nearest-neighbor algorithm that merged closely related sequences to remove PCR and sequencing errors. CDR3 sequences were aligned to IMGT reference sequences to assign V, D and J gene segments. For a sequence to be retained, a match of at least six nucleotides to both a V gene segment and a J gene segment was required. A rearrangement was called productive if the CDR3 had no stop codons and remained in frame with V and J, and every other rearrangement was called non-productive. Following IMGT convention, CDR3 was defined as the stretch from the second conserved V-encoded cysteine to the conserved J-encoded phenylalanine. In an earlier analysis of 550 to 650 of the donors, sequences lacking an unambiguous match to a single V gene segment were excluded. An earlier analysis of a few hundred of the donors classified V segments as functional when productive rearrangements were above 56.7% and as segregating when the standard deviation between donors was above 5%. A statistical classification framework was developed to diagnose cytomegalovirus status using the catalog of TCR beta chain sequences. V and J gene assignment, in a later analysis, came from comparing TCR nucleotide sequences with IMGT/GENE-DB human TR gene sequences. The TCRdist pipeline was used in a later analysis to assign CDR3 sequences and most-parsimonious VDJ recombination scenarios. In a later analysis, every TCR beta chain was defined by the combination of its CDR3 amino acid sequence and its V-gene family, and reads without a unique V-gene family were dropped. To address suspected cross-contamination and a sequencing artifact, a later analysis removed 450 to 700 highly shared, low-generation-probability nucleotide sequences. A later analysis calculated a clonal expansion index for each public chain from normalized within-repertoire ranks of inferred template counts. In a later analysis, generation probabilities were computed using a VDJ recombination model fitted to out-of-frame rearrangements, and the results were checked against IGoR. In a later analysis, hypergeometric tests were used to score TCR-TCR, TCR-HLA and TCR-CMV co-occurrence, with a repertoire-size bias correction applied to TCR pairs. To estimate false discovery rates, a later analysis permuted the HLA or CMV assignments 20 times. In a later analysis, co-occurring TCRs were grouped using DBSCAN, with TCRdist sequence similarity added in when clustering inside HLA-allele-positive subsets. For co-occurrence clustering, repertoires with fewer than 30,000 or more than 120,000 public chains were excluded, along with four to six repertoires with anomalous nucleotide sharing. Held by TCRdb, this immuneACCESS table contains in-frame sequences only and omits some clones. Under half of the omission traces to an unresolved V gene where checked; the cause of the rest is unknown. D and trimming were read from the DNA, whereas the V and J calls and clone size are those reported in that table. Across this sample there are some 120,000 clones, with about 70% seen only once. Roughly 12% of the sample goes to the ten largest clones.

The CDR3, from cysteine to phenylalanine, totals 14 residues. Only the CDR3 portion is preserved as DNA: 42 bases, with reading frame beginning at the first base. V has 3 bases trimmed and J has 4 bases trimmed; junction bases matching no gene number 3. CDR1 and CDR2 are read off the germline V gene as KGHSH and LQKENI. In total, around 600 healthy bone marrow donors made up the cohort. At the time of sampling, all cohort members were nominally healthy, though unrecorded immune exposures were likely present. The donor tested CMV seropositive and was one of the 289 seropositive cohort members. Each donor provided a peripheral blood sample, and peripheral blood mononuclear cells were used for TCR beta sequencing. The Qiagen DNeasy Blood Extraction Kit was used to extract genomic DNA from the blood cell samples. A few counts support this clone. The target of this receptor is not known. The input lacks base qualities; no much larger clone sits a single base away.

The clonotype was recovered from a woman aged 40 to 50 in good health and CMV-seropositive. Sequenced material: PBMCs. The chain employs TRBV18 and TRBJ2-1; TRBD1 agrees with 7 junctional bases. At the DNA level, the sequence is TGTGCCAGCTCACCCCGGGACAGTTACAATGAGCAGTTCTTC. The resulting protein is CASSPRDSYNEQFF.